Below, one T cell receptor (beta chain) is given with its context. The source of the sample is a study of blood T cell repertoires in COVID-19. Data came from immunoSEQ multiplex PCR; TCRdb stores just in-frame clones and leaves some out. The table records some 200,000 clones, 83% of them present only once. The CDR3 loop spans 14 amino acids. V lost 5 bases to trimming and J lost 4 bases, with 14 bases between them. The V gene's germline CDR1 is SEHNR and CDR2 FQNEAQ (reference sequence). The chain joins TRBV7-9 to TRBJ1-2; TRBD1 is a possible D gene (6 bases). Material: peripheral blood. The receptor was derived from a woman aged 25 to 39 with COVID-19, enrolled during active disease. The CDR3 sequence: CASSLQQGSYGYTF. In DNA form, the CDR3 reads TGTGCCAGCAGCCTCCAACAGGGCTCCTATGGCTACACCTTC.